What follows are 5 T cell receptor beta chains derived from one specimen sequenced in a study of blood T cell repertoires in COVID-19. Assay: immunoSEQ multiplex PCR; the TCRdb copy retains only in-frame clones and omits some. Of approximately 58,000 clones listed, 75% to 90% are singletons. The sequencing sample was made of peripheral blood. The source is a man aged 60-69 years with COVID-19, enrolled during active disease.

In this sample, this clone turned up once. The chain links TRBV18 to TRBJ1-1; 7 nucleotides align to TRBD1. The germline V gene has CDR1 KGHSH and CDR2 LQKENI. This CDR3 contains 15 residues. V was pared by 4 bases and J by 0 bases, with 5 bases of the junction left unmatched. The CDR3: CASSLSTGLNTEAFF. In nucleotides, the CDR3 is TGTGCCAGCTCACTATCGACAGGGCTGAACACTGAAGCTTTCTTT.

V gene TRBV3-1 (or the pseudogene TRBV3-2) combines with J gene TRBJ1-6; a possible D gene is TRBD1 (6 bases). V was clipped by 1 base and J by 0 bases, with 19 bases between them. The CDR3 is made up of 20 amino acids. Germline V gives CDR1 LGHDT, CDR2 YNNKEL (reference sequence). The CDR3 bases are TGTGCCAGCAGCCAAGTGGACAGTAGGACCTCCTTCTCCTATAATTCACCCCTCCACTTT. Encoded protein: CASSQVDSRTSFSYNSPLHF.

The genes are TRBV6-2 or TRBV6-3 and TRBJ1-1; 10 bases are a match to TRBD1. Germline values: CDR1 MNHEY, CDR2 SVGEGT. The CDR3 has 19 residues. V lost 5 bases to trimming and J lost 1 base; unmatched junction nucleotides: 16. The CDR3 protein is CASSPHRTTGGNRNTEAFF. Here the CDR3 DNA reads TGTGCCAGCAGTCCACATCGGACGACAGGGGGCAACAGGAACACTGAAGCTTTCTTT.

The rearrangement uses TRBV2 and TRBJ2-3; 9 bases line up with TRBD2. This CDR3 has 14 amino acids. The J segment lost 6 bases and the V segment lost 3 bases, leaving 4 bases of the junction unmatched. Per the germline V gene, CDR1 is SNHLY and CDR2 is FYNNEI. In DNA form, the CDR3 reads TGTGCCAGCAGTGACCAGCGGGGGGCTGATACGCAGTATTTT. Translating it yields CASSDQRGADTQYF.

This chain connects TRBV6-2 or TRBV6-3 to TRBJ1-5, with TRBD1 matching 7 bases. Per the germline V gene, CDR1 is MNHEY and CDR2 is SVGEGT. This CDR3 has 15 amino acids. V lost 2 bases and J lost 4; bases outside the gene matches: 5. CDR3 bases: TGTGCCAGCAGTTACCGGACAGGACCTAATCAGCCCCAGCATTTT. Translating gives CASSYRTGPNQPQHF.